Below, 4 T cell receptor beta chains from the same sample are listed, as sequenced in a study of T cell repertoires in cytomegalovirus infection. TCRdb itself ran the reads through MiXCR, one entry per CDR3 protein. The data contain fewer than 300,000 distinct CDR3 sequences, about 25% of them seen just once; the ten biggest clones take up around 13%. The sequenced material came from PBMCs. Receptor source: a human donor in good health (CMV status not recorded). Some clones in this sample may be carry-over from other donors' samples.

With respect to this clonotype: This is likely a read error, given that the CDR3 carries no conserved phenylalanine or tryptophan at its end. The DNA is left out, because the CDR3 cannot be placed on it with certainty; the CDR3 is given as TCRdb lists it. The chain uses TRBV7-8 and TRBJ1-2. CDR1 SGHVS and CDR2 FQNEAQ come from the germline V gene. The CDR3 length is 17 residues, termini included. This chain's CDR3 is CASSLGGPVYPFYGYTL.

There are many counts of this clonotype. This chain connects TRBV2 to TRBJ2-7; a weak D match, TRBD1 (6 bases). The CDR3 has 13 residues. Per the germline V gene, CDR1 is SNHLY and CDR2 is FYNNEI. V lost 6 bases and J lost 6, with 15 bases in between. DNA of the CDR3: TGTGCCAGCAGATTCAGTAAAGGGGGCGAGCAGTACTTC. This translates into CASRFSKGGEQYF. Full variable domain (missing parts from reference TRBV2 and TRBJ2-7): EPEVTQTPSHQVTQMGQEVILRCVPISNHLYFYWYRQILGQKVEFLVSFYNNEISEKSEIFDDQFSVERPDGSNFTLKIRSTKLEDSAMYFCASRFSKGGEQYFGPGTRLTVT.

The rearrangement joins TRBV20-1 to TRBJ2-7; TRBD1 matches at 7 bases. The germline CDR1 and CDR2 sequences are DFQATT and SNEGSKA (reference sequence). CDR3 size: 15 residues. CDR3 DNA sequence: TGCGGTGGCCGGGACAGACCTCAGTGGGACTACGAGCAGTACTTC. This encodes CGGRDRPQWDYEQYF.

This clonotype was seen a few times. The rearrangement links TRBV28 to TRBJ1-2; 7 positions match TRBD1. Germline lookup yields CDR1 MDHEN and CDR2 SYDVKM. The CDR3 spans 15 residues. V trimming: 6 bases; J trimming: 3 bases; junction bases outside the gene matches: 10. In nucleotides, the CDR3 is TGTGCCAGCAGCGGGCTGCAGGGGGGGGACTATGGCTACACCTTC. This encodes CASSGLQGGDYGYTF.